The clone carrying this T cell receptor (beta chain) has a handful of counts. Its cognate antigen is unknown. Trimming took 4 bases from V and 5 from J, leaving 17 bases between them. Germline V gene sequence: CDR1 KGHDR, CDR2 SFDVKD. There are 16 residues in the CDR3. The authors ran a second PCR of roughly 6 to 12 cycles using a sample-barcoded 5' primer and a J-beta primer mix. TCRdb independently ran MiXCR on the 5' RACE reads; one entry per CDR3 protein. The sample lists approximately 2,000,000 distinct CDR3 sequences; roughly 43% were seen once. The sample belongs to a study of blood T cells in healthy people across ages. General study points: The study could not conclusively compare naive and antigen-experienced cells, given its unsorted PBMCs. Observed TCR beta diversity per million T cells went down as age went up. This fall followed a roughly linear course with age.

What was sequenced was blood. The rearrangement links TRBV24-1 to TRBJ2-1; D may be TRBD1 (6 bases). This receptor was obtained from a human donor in good health. The CDR3 coding sequence is TGTGCCACCAGTGAATGGGGCCAGGGGTTTAACAATGAGCAGTTCTTC. Translated, it gives CATSEWGQGFNNEQFF.